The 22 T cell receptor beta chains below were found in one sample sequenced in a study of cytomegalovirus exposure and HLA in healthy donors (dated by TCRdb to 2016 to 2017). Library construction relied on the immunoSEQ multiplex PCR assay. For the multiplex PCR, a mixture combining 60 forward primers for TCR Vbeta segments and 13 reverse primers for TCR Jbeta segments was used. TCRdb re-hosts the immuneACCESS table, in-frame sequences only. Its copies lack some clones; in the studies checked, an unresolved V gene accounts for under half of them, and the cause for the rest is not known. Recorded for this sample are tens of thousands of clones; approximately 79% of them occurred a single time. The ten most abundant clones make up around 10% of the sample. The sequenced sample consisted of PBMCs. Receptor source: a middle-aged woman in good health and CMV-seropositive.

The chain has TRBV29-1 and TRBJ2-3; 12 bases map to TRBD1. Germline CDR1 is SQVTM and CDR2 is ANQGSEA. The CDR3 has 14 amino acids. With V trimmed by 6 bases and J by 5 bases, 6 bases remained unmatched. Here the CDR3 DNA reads TGCAGCGTCCGGGACAGGGGGCTAGGAGATACGCAGTATTTT. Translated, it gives CSVRDRGLGDTQYF.

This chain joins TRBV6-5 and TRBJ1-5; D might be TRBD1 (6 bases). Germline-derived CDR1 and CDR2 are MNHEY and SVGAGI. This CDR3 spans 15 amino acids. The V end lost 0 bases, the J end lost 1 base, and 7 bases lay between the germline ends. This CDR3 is CASSYSTGSNQPQHF. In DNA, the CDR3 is TGTGCCAGCAGTTACTCCACAGGGAGCAATCAGCCCCAGCATTTT.

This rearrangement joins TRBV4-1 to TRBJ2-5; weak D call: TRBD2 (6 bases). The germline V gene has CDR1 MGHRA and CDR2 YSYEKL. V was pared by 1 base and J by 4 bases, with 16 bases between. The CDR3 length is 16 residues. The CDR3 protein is CASSQGWGGSGETQYF. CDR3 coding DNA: TGCGCCAGCAGCCAAGGCTGGGGAGGAAGTGGAGAGACCCAGTACTTC.

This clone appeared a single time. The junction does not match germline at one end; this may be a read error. The CDR3 DNA is TGTGCCAGCAGTCGAGACACGCGTCTTCCCTTC. This sequence encodes CASSRDTRLPF. This chain connects TRBV2 to TRBJ1-2, with D unclear. Germline V lookup: CDR1 SNHLY, CDR2 FYNNEI. CDR3 length: 11 residues.

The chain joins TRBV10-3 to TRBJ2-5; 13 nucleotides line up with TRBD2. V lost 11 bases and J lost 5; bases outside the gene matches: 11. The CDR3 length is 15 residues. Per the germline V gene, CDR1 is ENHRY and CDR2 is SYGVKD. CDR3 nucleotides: TGTGCCGTTTTTTCGGGACTAGCGGGGCCGGAGACCCAGTACTTC. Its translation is CAVFSGLAGPETQYF.

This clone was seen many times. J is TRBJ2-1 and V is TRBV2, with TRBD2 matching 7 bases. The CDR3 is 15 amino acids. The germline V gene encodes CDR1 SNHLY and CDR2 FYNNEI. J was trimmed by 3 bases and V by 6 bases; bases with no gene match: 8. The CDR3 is CASRVGGIGYNEQFF. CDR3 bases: TGTGCCAGCAGGGTCGGGGGGATAGGCTACAATGAGCAGTTCTTC.

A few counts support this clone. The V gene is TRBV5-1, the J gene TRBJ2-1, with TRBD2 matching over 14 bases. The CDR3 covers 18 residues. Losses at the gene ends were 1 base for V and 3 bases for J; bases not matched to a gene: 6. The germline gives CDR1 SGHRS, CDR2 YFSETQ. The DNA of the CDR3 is TGCGCCAGCAGCTTGCGACTAGCGGGGGGGCAGGTCTACAATGAGCAGTTCTTC. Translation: CASSLRLAGGQVYNEQFF.

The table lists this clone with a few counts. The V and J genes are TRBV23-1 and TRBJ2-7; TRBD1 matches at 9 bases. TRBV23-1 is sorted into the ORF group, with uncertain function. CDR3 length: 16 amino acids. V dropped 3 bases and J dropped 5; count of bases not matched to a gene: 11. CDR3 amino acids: CASSHIYGQGTDEQYF. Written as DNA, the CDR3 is TGCGCCAGCAGTCATATTTATGGACAGGGGACGGACGAGCAGTACTTC.

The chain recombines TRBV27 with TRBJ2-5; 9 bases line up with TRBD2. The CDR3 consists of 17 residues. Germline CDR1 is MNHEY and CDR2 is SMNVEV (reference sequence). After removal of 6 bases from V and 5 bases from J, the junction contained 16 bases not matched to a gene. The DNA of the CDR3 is TGTGCCAGCAGCCCTTTTGCGGGGGGGCCACTGCGGGAGACCCAGTACTTC. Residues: CASSPFAGGPLRETQYF.

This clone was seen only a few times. The CDR3: CSVVTGGGDGYTF. In DNA, the CDR3 is TGCAGCGTTGTTACAGGGGGAGGGGATGGCTACACCTTC. This chain uses TRBV29-1 with TRBJ1-2; 8 positions match TRBD1. The CDR3 loop spans 13 amino acids. With V trimmed by 4 bases and J by 6 bases, 7 bases remained unmatched. Germline-derived CDR1 and CDR2 are SQVTM and ANQGSEA.

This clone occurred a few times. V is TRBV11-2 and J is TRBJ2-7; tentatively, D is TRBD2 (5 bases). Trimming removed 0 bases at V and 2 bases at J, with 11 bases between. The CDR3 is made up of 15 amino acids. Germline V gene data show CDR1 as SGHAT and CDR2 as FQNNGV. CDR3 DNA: TGTGCCAGCAGCTTAGATTTTGGACTCCCCTACGAGCAGTACTTC. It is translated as CASSLDFGLPYEQYF.

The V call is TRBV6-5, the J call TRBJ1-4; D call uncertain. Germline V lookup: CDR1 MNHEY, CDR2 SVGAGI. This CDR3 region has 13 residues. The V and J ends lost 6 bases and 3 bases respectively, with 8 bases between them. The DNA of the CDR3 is TGTGCCAGCAGGGAGTTGGCTAATGAAAAACTGTTTTTT. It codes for CASRELANEKLFF.

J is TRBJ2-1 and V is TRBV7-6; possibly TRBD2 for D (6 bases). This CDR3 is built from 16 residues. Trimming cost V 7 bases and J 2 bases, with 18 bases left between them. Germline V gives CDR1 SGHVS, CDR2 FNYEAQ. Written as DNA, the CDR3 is TGTGCCAGCAACCTCCTCCAGAGGACTACCTACAATGAGCAGTTCTTC. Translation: CASNLLQRTTYNEQFF.

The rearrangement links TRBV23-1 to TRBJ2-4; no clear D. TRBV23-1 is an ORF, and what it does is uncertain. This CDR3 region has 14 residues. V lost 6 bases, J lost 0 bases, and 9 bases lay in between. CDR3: CASRTPIAKNIQYF. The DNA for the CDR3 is TGCGCCAGCAGGACACCTATAGCCAAAAACATTCAGTACTTC.

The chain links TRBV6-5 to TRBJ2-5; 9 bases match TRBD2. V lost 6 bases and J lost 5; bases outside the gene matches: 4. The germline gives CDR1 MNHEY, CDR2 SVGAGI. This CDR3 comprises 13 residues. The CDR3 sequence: CASSKRGDETQYF. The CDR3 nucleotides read TGTGCCAGCAGCAAGCGGGGGGACGAGACCCAGTACTTC.

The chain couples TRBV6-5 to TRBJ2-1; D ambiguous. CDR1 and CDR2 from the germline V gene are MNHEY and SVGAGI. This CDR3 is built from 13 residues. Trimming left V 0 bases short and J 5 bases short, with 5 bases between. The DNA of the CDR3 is TGTGCCAGCAGTTACTCGGCCGACAATGAGCAGTTCTTC. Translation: CASSYSADNEQFF.

The CDR3 here is CASSFEGGAKNIQYF. For the CDR3, the DNA is TGTGCCAGCAGCTTTGAAGGGGGCGCCAAAAACATTCAGTACTTC. The chain uses TRBV2 and TRBJ2-4; TRBD1 matches at 7 bases. The J segment lost 1 base and the V segment lost 6 bases, leaving 6 bases of the junction unmatched. The CDR3 runs 15 residues. In germline, CDR1 is SNHLY, CDR2 FYNNEI.

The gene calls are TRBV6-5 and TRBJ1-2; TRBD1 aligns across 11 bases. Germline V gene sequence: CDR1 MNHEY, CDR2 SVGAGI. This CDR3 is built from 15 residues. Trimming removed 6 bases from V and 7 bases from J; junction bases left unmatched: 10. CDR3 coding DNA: TGTGCCAGCAGACGGACGGACAGGGGGCGTGGTGGCTACACCTTC. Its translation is CASRRTDRGRGGYTF.

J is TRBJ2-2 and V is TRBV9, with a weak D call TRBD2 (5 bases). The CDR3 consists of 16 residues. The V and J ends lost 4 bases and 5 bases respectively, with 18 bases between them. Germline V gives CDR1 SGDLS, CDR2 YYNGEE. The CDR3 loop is CASSPSRTSETGELFF. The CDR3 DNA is TGTGCCAGCAGCCCATCGCGGACTTCCGAAACCGGGGAGCTGTTTTTT.

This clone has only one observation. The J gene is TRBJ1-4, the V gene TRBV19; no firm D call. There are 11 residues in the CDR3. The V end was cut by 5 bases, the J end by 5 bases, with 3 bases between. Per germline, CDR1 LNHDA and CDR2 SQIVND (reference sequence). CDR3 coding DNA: TGTGCCAGTAGTGAGAATGAAAAACTGTTTTTT. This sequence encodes CASSENEKLFF.

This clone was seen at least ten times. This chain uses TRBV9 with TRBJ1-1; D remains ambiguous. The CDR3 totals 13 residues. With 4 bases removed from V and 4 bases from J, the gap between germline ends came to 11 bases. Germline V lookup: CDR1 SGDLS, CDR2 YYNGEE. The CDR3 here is CASSSFHGTEAFF. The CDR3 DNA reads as TGTGCCAGCAGCTCGTTTCACGGCACTGAAGCTTTCTTT.

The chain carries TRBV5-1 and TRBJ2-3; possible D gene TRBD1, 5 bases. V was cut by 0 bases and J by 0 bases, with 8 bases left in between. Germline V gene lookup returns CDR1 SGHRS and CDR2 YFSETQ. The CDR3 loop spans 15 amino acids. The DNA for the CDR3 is TGCGCCAGCAGCTTGGTAGGGGCTAGCACAGATACGCAGTATTTT. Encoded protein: CASSLVGASTDTQYF.